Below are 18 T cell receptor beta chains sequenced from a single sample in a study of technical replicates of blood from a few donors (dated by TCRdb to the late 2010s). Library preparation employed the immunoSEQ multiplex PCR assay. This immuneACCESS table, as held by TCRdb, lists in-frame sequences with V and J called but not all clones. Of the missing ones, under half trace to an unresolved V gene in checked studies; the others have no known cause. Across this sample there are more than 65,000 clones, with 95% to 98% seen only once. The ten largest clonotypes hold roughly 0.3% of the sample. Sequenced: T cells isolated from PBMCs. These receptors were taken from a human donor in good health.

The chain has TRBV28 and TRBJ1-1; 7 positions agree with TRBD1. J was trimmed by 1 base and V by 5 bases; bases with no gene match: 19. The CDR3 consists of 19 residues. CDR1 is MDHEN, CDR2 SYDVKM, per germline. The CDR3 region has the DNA TGTGCCAGCAGTCCTCGAAGAGGGGGCCACTTTAAAGGGAACACTGAAGCTTTCTTT. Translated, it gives CASSPRRGGHFKGNTEAFF.

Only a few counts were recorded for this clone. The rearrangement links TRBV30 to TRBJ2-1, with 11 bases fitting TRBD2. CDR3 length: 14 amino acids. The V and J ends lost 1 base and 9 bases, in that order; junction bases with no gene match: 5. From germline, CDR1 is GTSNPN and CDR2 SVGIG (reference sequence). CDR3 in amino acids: CAWSEGLAVSEQFF. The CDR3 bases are TGTGCCTGGAGTGAGGGACTAGCGGTCAGTGAGCAGTTCTTC.

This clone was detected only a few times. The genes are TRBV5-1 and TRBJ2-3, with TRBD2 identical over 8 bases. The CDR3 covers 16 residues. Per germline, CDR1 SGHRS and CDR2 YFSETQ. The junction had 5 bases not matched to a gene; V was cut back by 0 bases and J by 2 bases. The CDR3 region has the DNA TGCGCCAGCAGCTTGGGGACGGGAGGGAACACAGATACGCAGTATTTT. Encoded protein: CASSLGTGGNTDTQYF.

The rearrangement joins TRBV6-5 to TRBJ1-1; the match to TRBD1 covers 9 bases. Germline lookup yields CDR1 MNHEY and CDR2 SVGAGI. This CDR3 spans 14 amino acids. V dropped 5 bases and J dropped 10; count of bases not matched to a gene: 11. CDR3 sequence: CASSTGQGGLRAFF. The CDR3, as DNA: TGTGCCAGCAGTACGGGACAGGGAGGTTTAAGAGCTTTCTTT.

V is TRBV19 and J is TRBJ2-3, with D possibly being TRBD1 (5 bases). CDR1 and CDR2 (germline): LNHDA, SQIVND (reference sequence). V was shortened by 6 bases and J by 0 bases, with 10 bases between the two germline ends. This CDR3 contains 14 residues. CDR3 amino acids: CASSETVSTDTQYF. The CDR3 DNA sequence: TGTGCCAGTAGCGAGACAGTAAGCACAGATACGCAGTATTTT.

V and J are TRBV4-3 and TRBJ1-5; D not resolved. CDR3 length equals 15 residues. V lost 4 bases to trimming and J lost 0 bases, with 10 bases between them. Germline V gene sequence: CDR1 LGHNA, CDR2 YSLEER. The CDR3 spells CASSRTSYSNQPQHF. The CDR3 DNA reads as TGCGCCAGCAGCCGAACGAGCTATAGCAATCAGCCCCAGCATTTT.

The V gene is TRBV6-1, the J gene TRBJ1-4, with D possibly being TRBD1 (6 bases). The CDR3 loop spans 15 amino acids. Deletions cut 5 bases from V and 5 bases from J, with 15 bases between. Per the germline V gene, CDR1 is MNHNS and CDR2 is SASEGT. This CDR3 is CASSPTQGYNEKLFF. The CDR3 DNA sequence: TGTGCCAGCAGTCCTACACAGGGATACAATGAAAAACTGTTTTTT.

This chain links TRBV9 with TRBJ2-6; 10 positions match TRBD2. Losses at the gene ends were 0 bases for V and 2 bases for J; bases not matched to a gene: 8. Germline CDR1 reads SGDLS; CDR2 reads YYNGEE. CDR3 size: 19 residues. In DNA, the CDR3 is TGTGCCAGCAGCGTAGAAGGGCTAGCGGGAGTTGCTGGGGCCAACGTCCTGACTTTC. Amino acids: CASSVEGLAGVAGANVLTF.

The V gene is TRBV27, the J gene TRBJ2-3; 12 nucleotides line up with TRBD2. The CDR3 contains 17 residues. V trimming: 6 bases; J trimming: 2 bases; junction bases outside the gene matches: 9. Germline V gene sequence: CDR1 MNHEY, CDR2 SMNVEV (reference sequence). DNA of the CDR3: TGTGCCAGCAGCGATCGGGGACTAGCGGGTATCACAGATACGCAGTATTTT. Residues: CASSDRGLAGITDTQYF.

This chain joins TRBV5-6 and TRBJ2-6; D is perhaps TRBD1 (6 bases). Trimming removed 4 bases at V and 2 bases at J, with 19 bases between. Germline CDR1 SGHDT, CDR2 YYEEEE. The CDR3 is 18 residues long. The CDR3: CASSRLIMGAAGANVLTF. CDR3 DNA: TGTGCCAGCAGCCGTCTTATCATGGGGGCTGCTGGGGCCAACGTCCTGACTTTC.

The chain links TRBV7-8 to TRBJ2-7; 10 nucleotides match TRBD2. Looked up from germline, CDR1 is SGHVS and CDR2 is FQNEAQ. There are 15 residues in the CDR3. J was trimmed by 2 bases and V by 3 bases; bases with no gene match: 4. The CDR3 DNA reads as TGTGCCAGCAGCTTCCTAGCGGGAGCAACCTACGAGCAGTACTTC. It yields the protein CASSFLAGATYEQYF.

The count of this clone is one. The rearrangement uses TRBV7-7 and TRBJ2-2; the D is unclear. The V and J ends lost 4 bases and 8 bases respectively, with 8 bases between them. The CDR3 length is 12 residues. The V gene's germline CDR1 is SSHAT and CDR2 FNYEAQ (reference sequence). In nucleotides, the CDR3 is TGTGCCAGCAGCTCAATCAGAGGGGAGCTGTTTTTT. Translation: CASSSIRGELFF. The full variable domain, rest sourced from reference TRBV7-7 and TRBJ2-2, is GAGVSQSPRYKVTKRGQDVTLRCDPISSHATLYWYQQALGQGPEFLTYFNYEAQPDKSGLPSDRFSAERPEGSISTLTIQRTEQRDSAMYRCASSSIRGELFFGEGSRLTVL.

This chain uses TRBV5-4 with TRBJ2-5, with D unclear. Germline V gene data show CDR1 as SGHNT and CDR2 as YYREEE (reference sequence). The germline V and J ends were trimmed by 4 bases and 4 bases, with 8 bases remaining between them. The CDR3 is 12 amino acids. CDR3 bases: TGTGCCAGCAGCAAGAGGCCAGAGACCCAGTACTTC. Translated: CASSKRPETQYF. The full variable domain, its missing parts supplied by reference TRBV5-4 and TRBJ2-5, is ETGVTQSPTHLIKTRGQQVTLRCSSQSGHNTVSWYQQALGQGPQFIFQYYREEENGRGNFPPRFSGLQFPNYSSELNVNALELDDSALYLCASSKRPETQYFGPGTRLLVL.

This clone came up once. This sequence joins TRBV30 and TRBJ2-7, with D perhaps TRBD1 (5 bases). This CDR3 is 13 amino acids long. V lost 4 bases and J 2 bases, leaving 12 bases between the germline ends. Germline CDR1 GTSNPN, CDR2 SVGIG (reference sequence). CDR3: CAWTPGLTYEQYF. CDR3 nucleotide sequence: TGTGCCTGGACGCCAGGGCTGACCTACGAGCAGTACTTC.

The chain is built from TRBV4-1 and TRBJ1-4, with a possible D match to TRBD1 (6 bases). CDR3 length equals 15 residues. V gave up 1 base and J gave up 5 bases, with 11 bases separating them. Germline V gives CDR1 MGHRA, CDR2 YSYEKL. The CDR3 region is CASSQAHRENEKLFF. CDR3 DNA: TGCGCCAGCAGCCAAGCCCACAGGGAAAATGAAAAACTGTTTTTT.

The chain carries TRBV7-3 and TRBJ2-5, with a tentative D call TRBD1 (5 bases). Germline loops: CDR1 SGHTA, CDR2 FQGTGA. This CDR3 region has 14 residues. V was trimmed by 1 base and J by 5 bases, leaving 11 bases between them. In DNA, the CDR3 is TGTGCCAGCAGCTTAAAAGGGGCCACGGAGACCCAGTACTTC. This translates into CASSLKGATETQYF.

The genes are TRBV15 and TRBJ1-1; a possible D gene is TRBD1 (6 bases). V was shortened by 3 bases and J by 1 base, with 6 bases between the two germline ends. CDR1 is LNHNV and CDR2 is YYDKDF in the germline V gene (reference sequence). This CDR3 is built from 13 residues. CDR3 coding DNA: TGTGCCACCAGCAGGACAGGGAACACTGAAGCTTTCTTT. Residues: CATSRTGNTEAFF.

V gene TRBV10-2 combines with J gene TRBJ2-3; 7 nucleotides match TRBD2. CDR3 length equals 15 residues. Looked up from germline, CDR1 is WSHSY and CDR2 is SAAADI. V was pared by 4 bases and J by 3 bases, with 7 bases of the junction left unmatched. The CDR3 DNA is TGCGCCAGCAGTGGCCGGACTAGGGGTACAGATACGCAGTATTTT. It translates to CASSGRTRGTDTQYF.